These 27 T cell receptor beta chains originate from one sample sequenced in a study of blood T cell repertoires in COVID-19. Clones were sequenced by immunoSEQ multiplex PCR, and TCRdb holds only the in-frame ones, with some missing. The sample carries about 180,000 clones, approximately 90% recorded once. Sequenced: peripheral blood. Receptors were obtained from a woman in her 70s with COVID-19, enrolled during active disease.

The genes are TRBV15 and TRBJ1-1; D is ambiguous. V dropped 5 bases and J dropped 1 base, with 11 bases sitting between them. In germline, CDR1 is LNHNV, CDR2 YYDKDF (reference sequence). The CDR3 is made up of 14 amino acids. This CDR3 is CATSVSGGNTEAFF. The CDR3, as DNA: TGTGCCACCAGCGTATCGGGTGGGAACACTGAAGCTTTCTTT.

The V gene is TRBV18, the J gene TRBJ2-5; 8 bases are a match to TRBD1. The ends lost 2 bases at V and 3 bases at J; junction bases unmatched: 8. The CDR3 extends over 16 amino acids. Germline V gene lookup returns CDR1 KGHSH and CDR2 LQKENI. For the CDR3, the DNA is TGTGCCAGCTCACCAAATGGACAGGGAGGCGAAGAGACCCAGTACTTC. Translating gives CASSPNGQGGEETQYF.

The chain couples TRBV7-9 to TRBJ2-2; 7 bases line up with TRBD2. From germline, CDR1 is SEHNR and CDR2 FQNEAQ (reference sequence). The CDR3 covers 15 residues. Trimming took 6 bases from V and 4 from J; bases not matched to a gene: 8. The CDR3 region is CASRELASTTGELFF. In DNA form, the CDR3 reads TGTGCCAGCAGGGAACTAGCGTCGACCACCGGGGAGCTGTTTTTT.

V usage is TRBV5-6 and J usage is TRBJ1-2, with D unresolved. The germline V gene has CDR1 SGHDT and CDR2 YYEEEE. The V end was cut by 0 bases, the J end by 2 bases, with 11 bases between. The CDR3 is 15 residues long. CDR3 loop: CASSLAGNRNYGYTF. CDR3 DNA sequence: TGTGCCAGCAGCTTGGCGGGAAATAGAAACTATGGCTACACCTTC.

Note on this clone: One junction end disagrees with the germline gene, perhaps due to a read error. This rearrangement joins TRBV7-7 to TRBJ2-5, with 12 nucleotides matching TRBD2. The CDR3 has 15 amino acids. Per the germline V gene, CDR1 is SSHAT and CDR2 is FNYEAQ (reference sequence). CDR3 loop: CASSSSGRAGETQYF. CDR3 bases: TGTGCTAGCAGCTCTAGCGGGAGGGCCGGGGAGACCCAGTACTTC.

The chain is built from TRBV6-5 and TRBJ1-4, with 7 nucleotides matching TRBD1. The ends lost 6 bases at V and 7 bases at J; junction bases unmatched: 11. The CDR3 covers 15 residues. Germline V gene sequence: CDR1 MNHEY, CDR2 SVGAGI. CDR3 DNA sequence: TGTGCCAGCAGGGACAGGACGAAGGCTAGTGAAAAACTGTTTTTT. Protein product: CASRDRTKASEKLFF.

The V gene is TRBV6-5, the J gene TRBJ1-3; D unclear. In germline, CDR1 is MNHEY, CDR2 SVGAGI. Trimming took off 0 bases at V and 1 base at J, with 10 bases between the two ends. This CDR3 spans 16 amino acids. The CDR3: CASSYSRRVSGNTIYF. DNA for the CDR3: TGTGCCAGCAGTTACTCGAGGCGGGTTTCTGGAAACACCATATATTTT.

The chain links TRBV5-1 to TRBJ2-3; D possibly corresponds to TRBD1 (6 bases). Trimming stripped 4 bases from V and 3 bases from J, with 18 bases between. Per the germline V gene, CDR1 is SGHRS and CDR2 is YFSETQ. The CDR3 runs to 16 residues. The CDR3 DNA is TGCGCCAGCAGCGTAGTGACAGGTATCGGAACAGATACGCAGTATTTT. Protein sequence: CASSVVTGIGTDTQYF.

This clone was seen a single time. The chain uses TRBV3-1 (or the pseudogene TRBV3-2) and TRBJ1-4; D may be TRBD1 (5 bases). Germline values: CDR1 LGHDT, CDR2 YNNKEL (reference sequence). There are 14 residues in the CDR3. The ends were cut back, 6 bases at V and 2 bases at J, with 10 bases in the middle. The CDR3 bases are TGTGCCAGCAGACCCCAGGGTACTAATGAAAAACTGTTTTTT. Translating gives CASRPQGTNEKLFF.

In its sample, this clone was seen once. The chain recombines TRBV9 with TRBJ1-1; the match to TRBD1 covers 8 bases. The length of the CDR3 is 15 residues. The J segment lost 1 base and the V segment lost 5 bases, leaving 7 bases of the junction unmatched. The germline V gene encodes CDR1 SGDLS and CDR2 YYNGEE. In DNA, the CDR3 is TGTGCCAGCAGACTAACGGACAGGGCGAACACTGAAGCTTTCTTT. It yields the protein CASRLTDRANTEAFF.

In this sample, this clone turned up once. V usage is TRBV19 and J usage is TRBJ2-1, with 10 bases aligning to TRBD2. V was clipped by 7 bases and J by 6 bases; unmatched bases: 12. The CDR3 extends over 16 amino acids. Germline CDR1 and CDR2: LNHDA and SQIVND (reference sequence). CDR3 nucleotides: TGTGCCAGTACCCTAGGTTCGGCTAGCGGGAGCAATGAGCAGTTCTTC. Translation gives CASTLGSASGSNEQFF.

A few counts support this clone. The chain couples TRBV9 to TRBJ2-1; TRBD2 matches at 9 bases. CDR1 is SGDLS and CDR2 is YYNGEE in the germline V gene. Trimming at V came to 0 bases and at J to 8 bases, leaving 9 bases not matched to a gene. This CDR3 comprises 16 residues. The CDR3 reads CASSVDLLAGFHEQFF. The CDR3 region has the DNA TGTGCCAGCAGCGTAGATCTGCTAGCGGGATTTCATGAGCAGTTCTTC. The complete variable domain, with remaining parts taken from reference TRBV9 and TRBJ2-1, reads DSGVTQTPKHLITATGQRVTLRCSPRSGDLSVYWYQQSLDQGLQFLIQYYNGEERAKGNILERFSAQQFPDLHSELNLSSLELGDSALYFCASSVDLLAGFHEQFFGPGTRLTVL.

This chain joins TRBV7-6 and TRBJ1-4; D remains ambiguous. Germline V CDR1 and CDR2: SGHVS, FNYEAQ. The V gene lost 1 base and the J gene lost 4 bases, with 10 bases spanning the gap. This CDR3 is 15 amino acids long. The CDR3 reads CASSLGAVFNEKLFF. The CDR3 DNA is TGTGCCAGCAGCTTAGGGGCAGTCTTTAATGAAAAACTGTTTTTT.

The chain is built from TRBV19 and TRBJ1-5; tentatively, D is TRBD1 (6 bases). Deletions cut 4 bases from V and 3 bases from J, with 16 bases between. This CDR3 is 16 amino acids long. The germline CDR1 and CDR2 sequences are LNHDA and SQIVND (reference sequence). The CDR3 reads CASSTTMTGYNQPQHF. DNA for the CDR3: TGTGCCAGTAGTACCACTATGACAGGTTACAATCAGCCCCAGCATTTT.

The table lists this clone with a few counts. The chain is built from TRBV11-3 and TRBJ2-2; the match to TRBD2 covers 10 bases. Unmatched junction bases numbered 3, after V lost 1 base and J lost 1 base. This CDR3 comprises 17 residues. Looked up from germline, CDR1 is SGHNT and CDR2 is YENEEA. CDR3 sequence: CASSLVVAGGNTGELFF. The DNA of the CDR3 is TGTGCCAGCAGCTTAGTTGTAGCGGGGGGGAACACCGGGGAGCTGTTTTTT.

A remark on this clone: Other DNA sequences within the sample encode an identical CDR3. V is TRBV5-1 and J is TRBJ2-3, with 7 bases fitting TRBD2. Germline trimming cut 0 bases from V and 0 bases from J; bases unmatched to any gene: 4. CDR1 and CDR2 (germline): SGHRS, YFSETQ. The CDR3 runs 16 residues. The CDR3 loop reads CASSLGSSGSTDTQYF. In DNA form, the CDR3 reads TGCGCCAGCAGCTTGGGCTCTAGCGGAAGCACAGATACGCAGTATTTT.

In its sample, this clone was seen once. This chain connects TRBV10-3 to TRBJ1-2; possible D gene TRBD1, 6 bases. V shed 5 bases and J shed 2 bases, with 9 bases lying between them. This CDR3 region has 13 residues. Per germline, CDR1 ENHRY and CDR2 SYGVKD. CDR3 region: CAISPGGNYGYTF. CDR3 DNA sequence: TGTGCCATCAGTCCTGGGGGCAACTATGGCTACACCTTC.

The chain couples TRBV5-4 to TRBJ2-1; a weak D match, TRBD1 (6 bases). V dropped 0 bases and J dropped 3 bases, with 10 bases sitting between them. This CDR3 has 15 amino acids. Germline lookup yields CDR1 SGHNT and CDR2 YYREEE (reference sequence). This CDR3 reads CASSLGQVNYNEQFF. Here the CDR3 DNA reads TGTGCCAGCAGCTTGGGACAGGTGAACTACAATGAGCAGTTCTTC.

This clone was observed a single time. The chain joins TRBV29-1 to TRBJ1-1, with TRBD1 matching 9 bases. CDR1 and CDR2 (germline): SQVTM, ANQGSEA. J gave up 6 bases and V 8 bases, and 7 bases lay outside the gene matches. This CDR3 has 12 residues. CDR3 region: CSTLQGAAEAFF. The CDR3 coding sequence is TGCAGCACACTACAGGGGGCCGCTGAAGCTTTCTTT.

V usage is TRBV29-1 and J usage is TRBJ2-4, with D possibly TRBD1 on 6 matching bases. In germline, CDR1 is SQVTM, CDR2 ANQGSEA. CDR3 length equals 12 residues. Deletions cut 3 bases from V and 7 bases from J, with 10 bases between. The CDR3 DNA is TGCAGCGTTGAGTCCCAGGGGAACATTCAGTACTTC. It specifies CSVESQGNIQYF. The whole variable domain, filled in from reference TRBV29-1 and TRBJ2-4, reads SAVISQKPSRDICQRGTSLTIQCQVDSQVTMMFWYRQQPGQSLTLIATANQGSEATYESGFVIDKFPISRPNLTFSTLTVSNMSPEDSSIYLCSVESQGNIQYFGAGTRLSVL.

This sequence joins TRBV18 and TRBJ1-2, with TRBD1 as a possible D gene (6 bases). Germline lookup yields CDR1 KGHSH and CDR2 LQKENI. The V end was cut by 5 bases, the J end by 1 base, with 17 bases between. The CDR3 runs to 16 residues. CDR3 sequence (DNA): TGTGCCAGCTCAGAAAAACAGGGTTCCTTTAACTATGGCTACACCTTC. Residues: CASSEKQGSFNYGYTF.

V usage is TRBV27 and J usage is TRBJ2-1; D is ambiguous. The CDR3 sequence is 14 residues long. CDR1 is MNHEY, CDR2 SMNVEV, per germline (reference sequence). V was trimmed by 2 bases and J by 1 base, leaving 6 bases between them. CDR3 nucleotides: TGTGCCAGCAGTTTAGCGGCATCCTACAATGAGCAGTTCTTC. As protein: CASSLAASYNEQFF.

This chain uses TRBV2 with TRBJ1-5; D not certain. V lost 1 base to trimming and J lost 7 bases, with 5 bases between them. The CDR3 has 12 amino acids. CDR1 and CDR2 from the germline V gene are SNHLY and FYNNEI. The CDR3 reads CASSEVRQPQHF. In DNA, the CDR3 is TGTGCCAGCAGTGAAGTCCGGCAGCCCCAGCATTTT. Full variable domain (remainder filled in from reference TRBV2 and TRBJ1-5): EPEVTQTPSHQVTQMGQEVILRCVPISNHLYFYWYRQILGQKVEFLVSFYNNEISEKSEIFDDQFSVERPDGSNFTLKIRSTKLEDSAMYFCASSEVRQPQHFGDGTRLSIL.

V is TRBV6-5 and J is TRBJ1-5; D is ambiguous. Trimming shortened V by 2 bases and J by 3 bases, and 5 bases separated the two germline ends. CDR1 and CDR2 (germline): MNHEY, SVGAGI. This CDR3 region has 13 residues. The CDR3 loop is CASSYGTNQPQHF. CDR3 bases: TGTGCCAGCAGTTACGGCACCAATCAGCCCCAGCATTTT.

The chain is built from TRBV2 and TRBJ1-4; tentative D call: TRBD1 (5 bases). The CDR3 extends over 14 amino acids. The germline CDR1 and CDR2 sequences are SNHLY and FYNNEI. V lost 6 bases to trimming and J lost 4 bases, with 12 bases between them. CDR3 amino acids: CASRADSFNEKLFF. The CDR3 coding sequence is TGTGCCAGCAGAGCCGACAGTTTTAATGAAAAACTGTTTTTT. The whole variable domain, filled in from reference TRBV2 and TRBJ1-4, reads EPEVTQTPSHQVTQMGQEVILRCVPISNHLYFYWYRQILGQKVEFLVSFYNNEISEKSEIFDDQFSVERPDGSNFTLKIRSTKLEDSAMYFCASRADSFNEKLFFGSGTQLSVL.

The chain employs TRBV19 and TRBJ1-2; D is uncertain. Trimming left V 3 bases short and J 6 bases short, with 14 bases between. CDR1 and CDR2 (germline): LNHDA, SQIVND (reference sequence). The CDR3 totals 14 residues. For the CDR3, the DNA is TGTGCCAGTAGTATCGGGTCTGGGTTGGATGGCTACACCTTC. It encodes CASSIGSGLDGYTF.

The chain combines TRBV5-1 with TRBJ1-1; possibly TRBD1 for D (5 bases). Germline V gives CDR1 SGHRS, CDR2 YFSETQ. The CDR3 has 15 residues. The V end lost 4 bases, the J end lost 4 bases, and 17 bases lay between the germline ends. CDR3 loop: CASSLLLGDGTEAFF. The CDR3 bases are TGCGCCAGCAGCCTGCTCCTAGGGGATGGCACTGAAGCTTTCTTT.